These 9 T cell receptor beta chains were all obtained from the same sample, sequenced in a study of T-cell memory formation after mild COVID-19 (dated by TCRdb to 2020 to 2023). Libraries were made using 5' RACE. The instrument given in TCRdb is Illumina NovaSeq 6000. TCRdb took the public reads, trimmed them with fastp at Q25, ran MiXCR for clone calling and kept in-frame beta chains. Every CDR3 protein is listed once, alongside the most common genes and DNA of its rows. A total of just over 350,000 distinct CDR3 sequences appear in this sample, roughly an eighth of them only once. The biggest ten clones account for about 22% of the sample. The sample was PBMCs or a T cell subset sorted from them (not recorded which). These receptor sequences come from a man between 18 and 35 years old who had mild COVID-19 (a few samples of this study predate the infection). The sample titles of this study are shuffled in the database, so cell type and time point are left out; the donor was told from shared clones.

CDR3 sequence: CAISDLAGQASGGYTF. The CDR3 DNA is TGTGCCATCAGCGATCTTGCGGGACAGGCCTCGGGTGGCTACACCTTC. The genes are TRBV10-3 and TRBJ1-2; 8 bases align to TRBD1. This CDR3 spans 16 amino acids. CDR1 ENHRY and CDR2 SYGVKD come from the germline V gene. V lost 6 bases, J lost 7 bases, and 16 bases stayed unmatched.

The chain combines TRBV6-1 with TRBJ2-6; D is unclear. This CDR3 spans 14 amino acids. V was cut by 7 bases and J by 1 base, with 8 bases left in between. From germline, CDR1 is MNHNS and CDR2 SASEGT. The CDR3 nucleotides are TGTGCCAGCACCACAAATTCTGGGGCCAACGTCCTGACTTTC. It yields the protein CASTTNSGANVLTF.

A note on this clonotype: One end of the junction does not line up with germline, which may come from a read error. The J gene is TRBJ2-1, the V gene TRBV7-9; 11 bases match TRBD1. Looked up from germline, CDR1 is SEHNR and CDR2 is FQNEAQ (reference sequence). This CDR3 region has 12 residues. CDR3 in amino acids: CASSLDGDRGIF. The CDR3 DNA sequence: TGTGCCAGCAGCTTAGACGGGGACAGGGGGATCTTC.

This clonotype was counted only a few times. The chain is built from TRBV7-8 and TRBJ2-1, with 8 nucleotides matching TRBD1. Trimming removed 0 bases from V and 5 bases from J; junction bases left unmatched: 3. The CDR3 is 15 residues long. Germline loops: CDR1 SGHVS, CDR2 FQNEAQ. CDR3 coding DNA: TGTGCCAGCAGCTTAGCCTGGACAGGGAACAATGAGCAGTTCTTC. Encoded protein: CASSLAWTGNNEQFF.

This sequence joins TRBV5-1 and TRBJ2-2; 7 positions agree with TRBD1. There are 14 residues in the CDR3. CDR1 and CDR2 (germline): SGHRS, YFSETQ. With 6 bases clipped from V and 7 bases from J, the junction kept 9 bases outside the gene matches. CDR3 protein: CASKETGSNGELFF. Here the CDR3 DNA reads TGCGCCAGCAAGGAGACAGGGTCGAACGGGGAGCTGTTTTTT.

The J gene is TRBJ2-3, the V gene TRBV4-2; D may be TRBD2 (6 bases). The V end lost 1 base, the J end lost 2 bases, and 19 bases lay between the germline ends. This CDR3 spans 18 amino acids. Germline V gene lookup returns CDR1 LGHNA and CDR2 YNFKEQ. For the CDR3, the DNA is TGTGCCAGCAGCCAAGCCCCCCGGGGGAGCCGGCTCACAGATACGCAGTATTTT. Its translation: CASSQAPRGSRLTDTQYF.

The chain joins TRBV9 to TRBJ2-3; D gene uncertain. CDR3 length: 13 amino acids. Germline CDR1 SGDLS, CDR2 YYNGEE. Deletions cut 2 bases from V and 6 bases from J, with 10 bases between. The CDR3 loop reads CASSVLSSDTQYF. Here the CDR3 DNA reads TGTGCCAGCAGCGTTCTCTCCTCGGATACGCAGTATTTT.

A single count supports this clonotype. The chain employs TRBV6-2 or TRBV6-3 and TRBJ2-2; D is unclear. The germline CDR1 and CDR2 sequences are MNHEY and SVGEGT. This CDR3 is 17 amino acids long. V gave up 0 bases and J gave up 1 base, with 12 bases separating them. The CDR3 nucleotides are TGTGCCAGCAGTTACTCGAGTTACAGACTGAACACCGGGGAGCTGTTTTTT. It is translated as CASSYSSYRLNTGELFF.

The CDR3 region has the DNA TGCGCCAGCAGCTCGGACTCGGGAGCCTCTAATGAAAAACTGTTTTTT. Its protein product is CASSSDSGASNEKLFF. The chain links TRBV5-1 to TRBJ1-4; D remains unclear. V was clipped by 3 bases and J by 3 bases, with 15 bases between them. CDR3 size: 16 residues. Germline CDR1 is SGHRS and CDR2 is YFSETQ. Full variable domain (missing parts from reference TRBV5-1 and TRBJ1-4): KAGVTQTPRYLIKTRGQQVTLSCSPISGHRSVSWYQQTPGQGLQFLFEYFSETQRNKGNFPGRFSGRQFSNSRSEMNVSTLELGDSALYLCASSSDSGASNEKLFFGSGTQLSVL.